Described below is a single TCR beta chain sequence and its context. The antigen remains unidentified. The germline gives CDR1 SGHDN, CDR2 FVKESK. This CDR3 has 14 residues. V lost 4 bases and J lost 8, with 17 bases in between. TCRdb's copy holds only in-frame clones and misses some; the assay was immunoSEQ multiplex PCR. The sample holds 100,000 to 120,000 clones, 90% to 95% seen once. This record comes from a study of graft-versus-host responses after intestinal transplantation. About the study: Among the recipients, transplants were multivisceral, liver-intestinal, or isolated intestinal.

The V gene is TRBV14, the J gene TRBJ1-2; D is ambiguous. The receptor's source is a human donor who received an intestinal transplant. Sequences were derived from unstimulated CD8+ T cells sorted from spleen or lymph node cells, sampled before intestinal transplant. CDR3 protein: CASSRSTPTEGYTF. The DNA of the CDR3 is TGTGCCAGCAGCCGATCTACACCGACGGAGGGCTACACCTTC.